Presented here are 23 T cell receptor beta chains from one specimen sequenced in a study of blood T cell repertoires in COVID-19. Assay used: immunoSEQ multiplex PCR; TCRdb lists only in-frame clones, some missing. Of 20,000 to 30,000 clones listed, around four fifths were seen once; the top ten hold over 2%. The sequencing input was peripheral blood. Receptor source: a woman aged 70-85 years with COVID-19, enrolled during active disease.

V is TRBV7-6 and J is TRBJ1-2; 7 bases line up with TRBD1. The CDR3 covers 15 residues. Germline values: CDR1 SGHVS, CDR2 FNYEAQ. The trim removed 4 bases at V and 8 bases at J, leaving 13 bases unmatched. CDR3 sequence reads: CASSSRQGFLSGYTF. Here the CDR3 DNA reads TGTGCCAGCAGCTCTCGACAGGGATTCCTTTCAGGCTACACCTTC.

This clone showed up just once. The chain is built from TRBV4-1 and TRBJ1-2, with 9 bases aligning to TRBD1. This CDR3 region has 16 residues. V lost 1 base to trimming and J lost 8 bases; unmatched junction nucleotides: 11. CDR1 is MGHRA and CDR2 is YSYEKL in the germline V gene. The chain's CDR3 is CASSQVGTGRGDGYTF. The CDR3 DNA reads TGCGCCAGCAGCCAAGTGGGGACAGGGCGGGGTGACGGCTACACCTTC.

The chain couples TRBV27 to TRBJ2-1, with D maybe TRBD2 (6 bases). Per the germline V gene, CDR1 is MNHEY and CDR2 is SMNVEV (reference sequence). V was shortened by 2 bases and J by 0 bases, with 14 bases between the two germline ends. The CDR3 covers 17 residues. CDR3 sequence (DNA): TGTGCCAGCAGTTTAACACTAGCTGGGGTCTCCTACAATGAGCAGTTCTTC. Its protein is CASSLTLAGVSYNEQFF.

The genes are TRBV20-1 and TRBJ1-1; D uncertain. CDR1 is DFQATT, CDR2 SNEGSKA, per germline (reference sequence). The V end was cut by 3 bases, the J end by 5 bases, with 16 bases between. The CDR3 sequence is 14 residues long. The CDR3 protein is CSASRFLVRTEAFF. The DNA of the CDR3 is TGCAGTGCTAGTCGGTTCTTAGTCAGGACTGAAGCTTTCTTT.

The CDR3 reads CATSDDRGFPDTQYF. The DNA of the CDR3 is TGTGCCACCAGTGACGACAGGGGGTTCCCAGATACGCAGTATTTT. V usage is TRBV24-1 and J usage is TRBJ2-3; 9 positions match TRBD1. V trimming: 4 bases; J trimming: 4 bases; junction bases outside the gene matches: 5. The CDR3 contains 15 residues. Germline V gene lookup returns CDR1 KGHDR and CDR2 SFDVKD.

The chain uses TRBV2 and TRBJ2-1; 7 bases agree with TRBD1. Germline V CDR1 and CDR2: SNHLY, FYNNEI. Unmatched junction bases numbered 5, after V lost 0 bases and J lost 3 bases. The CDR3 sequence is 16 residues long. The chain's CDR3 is CASSEATGFYYNEQFF. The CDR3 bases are TGTGCCAGCAGTGAAGCGACAGGGTTCTACTACAATGAGCAGTTCTTC.

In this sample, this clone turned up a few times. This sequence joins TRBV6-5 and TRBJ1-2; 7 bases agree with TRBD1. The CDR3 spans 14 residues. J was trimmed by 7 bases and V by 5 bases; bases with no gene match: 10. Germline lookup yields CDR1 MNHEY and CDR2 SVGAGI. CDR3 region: CASSTWTGKAGYTF. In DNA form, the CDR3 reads TGTGCCAGCAGTACATGGACAGGAAAGGCTGGCTACACCTTC.

Here the CDR3 DNA reads TGTGCCAGCAGTTACTCGGACAGGGGCCAAGAGCCCCAGCATTTT. As protein: CASSYSDRGQEPQHF. J is TRBJ1-5 and V is TRBV6-6; TRBD1 matches at 9 bases. With V trimmed by 0 bases and J by 8 bases, 5 bases remained unmatched. This CDR3 is built from 15 residues. The germline V gene encodes CDR1 MNHNY and CDR2 SVGAGI (reference sequence).

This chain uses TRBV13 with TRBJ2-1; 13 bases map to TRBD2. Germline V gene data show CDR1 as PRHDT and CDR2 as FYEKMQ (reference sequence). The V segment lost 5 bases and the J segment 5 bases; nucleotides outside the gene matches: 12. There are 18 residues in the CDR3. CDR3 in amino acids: CASSPSPLAGGPNNEQFF. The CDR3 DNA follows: TGTGCCAGCAGCCCCTCGCCACTAGCGGGGGGGCCCAACAATGAGCAGTTCTTC.

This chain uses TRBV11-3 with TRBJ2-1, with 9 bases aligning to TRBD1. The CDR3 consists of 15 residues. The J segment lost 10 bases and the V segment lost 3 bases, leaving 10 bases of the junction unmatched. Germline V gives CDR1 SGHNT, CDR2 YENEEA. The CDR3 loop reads CASSFRDREFWEQFF. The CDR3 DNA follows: TGTGCCAGCAGCTTCCGGGACAGGGAGTTTTGGGAGCAGTTCTTC.

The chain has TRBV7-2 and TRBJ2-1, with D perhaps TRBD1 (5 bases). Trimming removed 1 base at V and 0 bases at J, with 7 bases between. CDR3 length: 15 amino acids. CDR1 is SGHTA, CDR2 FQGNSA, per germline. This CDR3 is CASSLEGYSYNEQFF. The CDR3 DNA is TGTGCCAGCAGCTTAGAGGGGTACTCCTACAATGAGCAGTTCTTC.

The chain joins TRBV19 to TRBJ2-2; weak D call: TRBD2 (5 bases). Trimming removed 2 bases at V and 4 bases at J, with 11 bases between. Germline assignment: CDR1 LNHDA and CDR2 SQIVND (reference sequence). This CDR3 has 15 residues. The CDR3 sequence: CASSIPRGSTGELFF. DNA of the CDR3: TGTGCCAGTAGTATACCACGGGGTTCCACCGGGGAGCTGTTTTTT.

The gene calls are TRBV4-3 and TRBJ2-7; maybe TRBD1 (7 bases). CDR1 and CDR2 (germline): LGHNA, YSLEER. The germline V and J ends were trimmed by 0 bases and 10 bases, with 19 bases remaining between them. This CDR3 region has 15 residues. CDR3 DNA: TGCGCCAGCAGCCAAGATATCGGAAACAGGGGAGGTCAGTACTTC. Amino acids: CASSQDIGNRGGQYF.

For the CDR3, the DNA is TGTGCCACCCGCCCCACAGGGGTCAATCAGCCCCAGCATTTT. Translating gives CATRPTGVNQPQHF. The chain combines TRBV19 with TRBJ1-5, with 7 bases that match TRBD1. The CDR3 has 14 amino acids. Germline V gene lookup returns CDR1 LNHDA and CDR2 SQIVND (reference sequence). V was pared by 10 bases and J by 3 bases, with 9 bases of the junction left unmatched.

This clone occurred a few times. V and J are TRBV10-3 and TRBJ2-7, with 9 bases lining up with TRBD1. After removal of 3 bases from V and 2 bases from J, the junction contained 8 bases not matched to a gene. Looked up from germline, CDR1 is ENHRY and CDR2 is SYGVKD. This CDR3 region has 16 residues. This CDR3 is CAISDSGQGKPYEQYF. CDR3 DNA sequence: TGTGCCATCAGTGATTCGGGACAGGGTAAGCCCTACGAGCAGTACTTC.

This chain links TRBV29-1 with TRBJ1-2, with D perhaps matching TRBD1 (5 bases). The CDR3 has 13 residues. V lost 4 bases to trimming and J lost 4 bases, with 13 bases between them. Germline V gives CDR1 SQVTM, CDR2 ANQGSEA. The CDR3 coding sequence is TGCAGCGTTGGAGGAGCAGGGCCCTATGGCTACACCTTC. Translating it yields CSVGGAGPYGYTF.

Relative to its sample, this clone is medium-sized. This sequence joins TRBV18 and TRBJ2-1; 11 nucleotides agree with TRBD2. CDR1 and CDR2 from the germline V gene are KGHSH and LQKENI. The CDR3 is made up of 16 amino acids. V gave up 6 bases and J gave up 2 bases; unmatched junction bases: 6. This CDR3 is CASSPSSGGPYNEQFF. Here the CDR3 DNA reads TGTGCCAGCTCCCCCTCTAGCGGGGGGCCCTACAATGAGCAGTTCTTC.

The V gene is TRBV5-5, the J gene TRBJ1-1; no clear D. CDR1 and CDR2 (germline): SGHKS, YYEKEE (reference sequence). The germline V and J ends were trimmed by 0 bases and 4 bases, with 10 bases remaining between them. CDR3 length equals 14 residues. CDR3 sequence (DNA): TGTGCCAGCAGCTTGGGTAAAGGAGTCACTGAAGCTTTCTTT. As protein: CASSLGKGVTEAFF.

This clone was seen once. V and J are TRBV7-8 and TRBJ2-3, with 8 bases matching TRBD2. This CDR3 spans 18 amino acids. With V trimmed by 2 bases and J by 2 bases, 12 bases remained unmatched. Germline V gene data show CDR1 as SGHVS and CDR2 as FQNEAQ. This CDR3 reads CASSLRASGGGTTDTQYF. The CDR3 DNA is TGTGCCAGCAGCTTACGAGCTTCGGGGGGGGGCACCACAGATACGCAGTATTTT.

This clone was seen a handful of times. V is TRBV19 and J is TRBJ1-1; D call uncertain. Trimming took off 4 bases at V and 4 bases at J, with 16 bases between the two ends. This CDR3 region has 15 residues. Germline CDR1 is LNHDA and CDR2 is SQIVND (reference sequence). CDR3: CASSKRVIAATEAFF. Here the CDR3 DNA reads TGTGCCAGTAGTAAGAGGGTGATAGCGGCCACTGAAGCTTTCTTT.

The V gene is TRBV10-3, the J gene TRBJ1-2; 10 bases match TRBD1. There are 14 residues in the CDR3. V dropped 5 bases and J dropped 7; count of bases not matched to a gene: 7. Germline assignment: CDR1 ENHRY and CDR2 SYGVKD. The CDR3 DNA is TGTGCCATCAGTTCGACAGGGGGCGAAGGTGGCTACACCTTC. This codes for CAISSTGGEGGYTF.

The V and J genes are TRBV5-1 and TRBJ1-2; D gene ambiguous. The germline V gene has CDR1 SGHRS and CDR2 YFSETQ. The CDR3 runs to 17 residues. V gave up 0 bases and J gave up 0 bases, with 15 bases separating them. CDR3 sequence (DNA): TGCGCCAGCAGCTTGGAGAGGTTGGCCAAGGCTAACTATGGCTACACCTTC. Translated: CASSLERLAKANYGYTF.

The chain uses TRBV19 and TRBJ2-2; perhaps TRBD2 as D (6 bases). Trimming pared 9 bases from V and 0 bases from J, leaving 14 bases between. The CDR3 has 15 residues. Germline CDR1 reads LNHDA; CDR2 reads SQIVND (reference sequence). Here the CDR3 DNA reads TGTGCCAGCTTTAATCCGGGAGCGAACACCGGGGAGCTGTTTTTT. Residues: CASFNPGANTGELFF. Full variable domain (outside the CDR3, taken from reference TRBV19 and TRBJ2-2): DGGITQSPKYLFRKEGQNVTLSCEQNLNHDAMYWYRQDPGQGLRLIYYSQIVNDFQKGDIAEGYSVSREKKESFPLTVTSAQKNPTAFYLCASFNPGANTGELFFGEGSRLTVL.